This T cell receptor (beta chain) originates from a study of blood T cells in healthy people across ages (dated by TCRdb to between 2014 and 2017). Regarding the study in general: In model experiments, template switching captured roughly one uniquely barcoded TCR beta cDNA molecule for every two T cells. To avoid experimental bias, donors of different ages were randomly spread across the sequencing lanes. Two additional independent replicas of 1 million unique cDNA reads from the same blood draw were analyzed for two donors (one aged 18 to 30 and one aged 80 or older). The donors were split into four age groups: young (average 16 years), middle-aged (around 40), aged (about 56) and long-lived (roughly 80). Using deep sequencing normalized with unique cDNA molecular identifiers, the study measured how TCR beta repertoire diversity changes with age. What the study reported, not specific to this receptor: Because the CMV infection status of the donors was unknown, age-related changes in expanded clonotypes may potentially have been confounded. Compared with the aged group, more naive CD4+ T cells, fewer expanded clones and increased TCR diversity were shown by the long-lived group, suggesting age selection. Bulk unsorted PBMC profiling prevented conclusive comparison of naive and antigen-experienced compartments. A strong correlation was found between observed TCR beta diversity and the percentage of naive T cells measured by flow cytometry. Observed TCR beta diversity per million T cells fell roughly linearly with age, and a significant reduction was already apparent by age roughly 40. Estimates of total diversity from one million sequenced T cells were regarded as lower bounds and underestimates.

As encoded in the germline V gene, CDR1 is SGHDN while CDR2 is FVKESK. From cysteine to phenylalanine, the CDR3 is 22 amino acids long. The sequence is cut down to CDR3 DNA, 66 bases in frame from base 1. Trimming leaves V shorter by 0 bases and J shorter by 0 bases, with the junction holding 17 bases beyond the gene matches. The library was built by means of 5' RACE. Sequencing took place on an Illumina HiSeq 2500. The second PCR ran for roughly 7 to 12 cycles and used a J-beta primer mix along with a sample-barcoded 5' primer. Each TCR beta cDNA molecule received a unique molecular identifier from a template-switch 5' adaptor carrying 12 random nucleotides. At least 2.5 million CDR3-containing paired-end reads were obtained from each sample. First-strand cDNA synthesis was performed from all RNA using the Mint cDNA synthesis kit, with priming by a TRBC-specific oligonucleotide. All cDNA was treated with uracil-DNA glycosylase and then went through a first 18-cycle PCR with the universal primers M1SS and BC2_uni_R. For the original study's pipeline: Normalization of each sample was performed by random selection of 1 million high-quality reads, each carrying a distinct molecular identifier. Instead of being binned into consensus sequences, reads with shared molecular identifiers were discarded. MiTCR, with a Q25 quality threshold and the strictest error-elimination algorithm, was used for CDR3 identification, clonotype clustering and error correction. Lower-bound total TCR beta diversity was estimated with a nonparametric unseen species model using Euler transformation. TCRdb took the public reads, trimmed them with fastp at Q25, ran MiXCR for clone calling and kept in-frame beta chains. Each record represents a unique CDR3 protein, reported with the most common genes and DNA among its rows. V and J calls and clone size were set by TCRdb, not the authors. The sample table contains just over 1 million distinct CDR3 sequences; only one count was recorded for 40% to 55% of them. The leading ten clones occupy about 19% of the sample.

The donors were 40 or so Caucasian individuals from Russia, aged about 6 to 100 years, who were systemically healthy. Each donor gave ten milliliters of peripheral blood, collected into EDTA-treated Vacutainer tubes. Ficoll-Paque density-gradient centrifugation was used to isolate PBMCs, with at least 6 million per sample. Total RNA, at least 6 micrograms per sample, was extracted from PBMCs with Trizol reagent. For every donor, flow cytometry on a PBMC aliquot measured the percentage of naive CD45RAhigh/CD27high T cells. On this clonotype itself: There is no known antigen for this receptor. Base qualities are not at hand, and no much larger clone is one base apart.

The rearranged segments are TRBV14 and TRBJ2-1, with TRBD2 matching 10 junction bases. Sequencing was performed on blood. The clonotype comes from a woman between 55 and 75 years old in good health. Here is the DNA: TGTGCCAGCAGCCAAGATCTTAGTCTCGGACTAGCGGCCCCCAGCTCCTACAATGAGCAGTTCTTC. Its coded protein is CASSQDLSLGLAAPSSYNEQFF.